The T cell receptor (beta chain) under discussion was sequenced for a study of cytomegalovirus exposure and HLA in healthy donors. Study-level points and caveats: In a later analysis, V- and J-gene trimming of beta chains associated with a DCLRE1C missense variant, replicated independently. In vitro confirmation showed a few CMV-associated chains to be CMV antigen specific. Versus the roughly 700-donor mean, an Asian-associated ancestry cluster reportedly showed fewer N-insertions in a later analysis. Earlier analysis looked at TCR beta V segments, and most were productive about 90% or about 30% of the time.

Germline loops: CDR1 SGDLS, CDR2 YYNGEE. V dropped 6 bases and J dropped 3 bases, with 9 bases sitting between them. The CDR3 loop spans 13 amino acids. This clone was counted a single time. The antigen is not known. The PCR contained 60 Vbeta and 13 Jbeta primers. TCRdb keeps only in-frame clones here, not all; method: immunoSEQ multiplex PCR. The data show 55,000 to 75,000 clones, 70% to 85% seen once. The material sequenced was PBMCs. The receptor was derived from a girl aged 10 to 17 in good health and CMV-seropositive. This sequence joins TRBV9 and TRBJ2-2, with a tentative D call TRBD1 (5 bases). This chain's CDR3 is CASIDSYTGELFF. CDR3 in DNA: TGTGCCAGCATCGACAGTTACACCGGGGAGCTGTTTTTT. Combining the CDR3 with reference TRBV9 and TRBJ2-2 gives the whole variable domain DSGVTQTPKHLITATGQRVTLRCSPRSGDLSVYWYQQSLDQGLQFLIQYYNGEERAKGNILERFSAQQFPDLHSELNLSSLELGDSALYFCASIDSYTGELFFGEGSRLTVL.